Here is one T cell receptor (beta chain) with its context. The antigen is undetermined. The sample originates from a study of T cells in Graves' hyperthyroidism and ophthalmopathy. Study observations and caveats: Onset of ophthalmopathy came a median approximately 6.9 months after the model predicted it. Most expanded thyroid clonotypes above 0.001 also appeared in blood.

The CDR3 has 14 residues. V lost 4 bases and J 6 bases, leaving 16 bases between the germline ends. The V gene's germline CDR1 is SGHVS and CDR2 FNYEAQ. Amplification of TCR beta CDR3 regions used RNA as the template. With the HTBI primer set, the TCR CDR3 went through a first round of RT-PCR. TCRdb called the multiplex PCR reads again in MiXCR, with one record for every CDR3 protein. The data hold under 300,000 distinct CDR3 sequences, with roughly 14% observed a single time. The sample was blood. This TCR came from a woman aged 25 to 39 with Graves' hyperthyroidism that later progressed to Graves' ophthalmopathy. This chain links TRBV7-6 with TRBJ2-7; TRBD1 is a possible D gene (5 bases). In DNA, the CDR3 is TGTGCCAGCAGCTATGTTCAGGGATGGGGCGAGCAGTACTTC. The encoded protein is CASSYVQGWGEQYF.